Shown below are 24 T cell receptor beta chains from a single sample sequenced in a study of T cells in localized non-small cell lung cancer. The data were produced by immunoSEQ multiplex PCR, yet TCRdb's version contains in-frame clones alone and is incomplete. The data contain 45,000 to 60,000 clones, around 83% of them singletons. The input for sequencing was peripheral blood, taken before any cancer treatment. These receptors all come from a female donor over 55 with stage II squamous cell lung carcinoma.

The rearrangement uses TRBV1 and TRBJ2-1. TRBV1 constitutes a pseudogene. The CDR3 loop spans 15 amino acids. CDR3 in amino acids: CTISPGPSIYNEQFF. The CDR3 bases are TGCACCATATCACCGGGCCCCTCCATATACAATGAGCAGTTCTTC.

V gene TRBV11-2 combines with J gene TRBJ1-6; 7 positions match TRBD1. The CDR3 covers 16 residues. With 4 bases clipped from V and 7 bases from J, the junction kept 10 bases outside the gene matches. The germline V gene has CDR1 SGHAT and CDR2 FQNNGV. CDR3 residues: CASSSAWGTVNSPLHF. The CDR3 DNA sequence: TGTGCCAGCAGCTCCGCATGGGGGACAGTGAATTCACCCCTCCACTTT.

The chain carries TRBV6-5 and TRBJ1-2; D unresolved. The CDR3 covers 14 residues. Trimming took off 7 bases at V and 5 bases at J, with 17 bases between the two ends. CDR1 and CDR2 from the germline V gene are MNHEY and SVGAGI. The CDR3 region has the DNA TGTGCCAGCACCCCTGGGGAGGCGGGATATGGCTACACCTTC. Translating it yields CASTPGEAGYGYTF.

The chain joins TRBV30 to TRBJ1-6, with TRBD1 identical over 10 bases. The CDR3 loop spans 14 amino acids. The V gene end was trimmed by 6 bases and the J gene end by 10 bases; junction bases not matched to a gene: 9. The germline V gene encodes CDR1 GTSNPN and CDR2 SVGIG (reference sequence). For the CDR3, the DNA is TGTGCCTGCCGGTACGGGACAGGGGAATCACCCCTCCACTTT. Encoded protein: CACRYGTGESPLHF.

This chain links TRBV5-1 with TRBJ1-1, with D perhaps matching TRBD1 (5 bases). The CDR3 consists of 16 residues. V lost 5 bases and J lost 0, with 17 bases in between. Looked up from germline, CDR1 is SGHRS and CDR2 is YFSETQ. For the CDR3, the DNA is TGCGCCAGCAGGTTCACCTTGACAGTCATGAACACTGAAGCTTTCTTT. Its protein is CASRFTLTVMNTEAFF. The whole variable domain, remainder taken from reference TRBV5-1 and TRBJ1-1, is KAGVTQTPRYLIKTRGQQVTLSCSPISGHRSVSWYQQTPGQGLQFLFEYFSETQRNKGNFPGRFSGRQFSNSRSEMNVSTLELGDSALYLCASRFTLTVMNTEAFFGQGTRLTVV.

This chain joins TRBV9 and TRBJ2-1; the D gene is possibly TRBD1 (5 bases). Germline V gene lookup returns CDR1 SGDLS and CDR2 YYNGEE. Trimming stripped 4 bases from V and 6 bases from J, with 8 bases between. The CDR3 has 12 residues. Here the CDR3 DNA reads TGTGCCAGCAGCCACAGGAGCAATGAGCAGTTCTTC. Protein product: CASSHRSNEQFF.

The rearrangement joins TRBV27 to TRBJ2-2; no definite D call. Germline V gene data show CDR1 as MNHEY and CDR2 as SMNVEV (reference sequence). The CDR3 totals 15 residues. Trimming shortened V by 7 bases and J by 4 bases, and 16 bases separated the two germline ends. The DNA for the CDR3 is TGTGCCAGCACGAGCATGGGCGCAGGCACCGGGGAGCTGTTTTTT. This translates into CASTSMGAGTGELFF.

In DNA form, the CDR3 reads TGTGCCAGCAGTCTAAATCAGGGCGCTGAAGCTTTCTTT. It specifies CASSLNQGAEAFF. The rearrangement links TRBV6-5 to TRBJ1-1, with D possibly TRBD1 on 5 matching bases. V lost 5 bases and J 6 bases, leaving 13 bases between the germline ends. There are 13 residues in the CDR3. Germline CDR1 and CDR2: MNHEY and SVGAGI.

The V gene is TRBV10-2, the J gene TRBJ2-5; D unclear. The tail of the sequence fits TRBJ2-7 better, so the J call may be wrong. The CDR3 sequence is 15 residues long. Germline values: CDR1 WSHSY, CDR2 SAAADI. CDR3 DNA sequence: TGCGCCAGCAGTGAGTCCGAGCCAGGAGCCTACGAGCAGTACTTC. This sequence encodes CASSESEPGAYEQYF.

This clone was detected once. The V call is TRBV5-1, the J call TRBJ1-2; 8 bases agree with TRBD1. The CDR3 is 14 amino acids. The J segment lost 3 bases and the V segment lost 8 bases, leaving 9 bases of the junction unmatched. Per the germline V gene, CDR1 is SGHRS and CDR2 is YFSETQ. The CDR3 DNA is TGCGCCAGGGCCTCCAGGGGGCGCGACTATGGCTACACCTTC. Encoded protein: CARASRGRDYGYTF.

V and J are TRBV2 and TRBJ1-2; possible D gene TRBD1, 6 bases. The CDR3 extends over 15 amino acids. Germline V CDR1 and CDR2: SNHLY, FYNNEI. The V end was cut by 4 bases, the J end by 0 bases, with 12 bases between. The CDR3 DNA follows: TGTGCCAGCAGTGTACAGGGTATTCCTAACTATGGCTACACCTTC. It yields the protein CASSVQGIPNYGYTF.

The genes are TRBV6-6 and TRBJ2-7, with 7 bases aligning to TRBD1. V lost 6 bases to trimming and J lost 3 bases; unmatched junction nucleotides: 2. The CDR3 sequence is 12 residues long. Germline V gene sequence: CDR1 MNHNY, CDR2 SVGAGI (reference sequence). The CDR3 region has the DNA TGTGCCAGCAGGACAGGGTTCTACGAGCAGTACTTC. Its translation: CASRTGFYEQYF.

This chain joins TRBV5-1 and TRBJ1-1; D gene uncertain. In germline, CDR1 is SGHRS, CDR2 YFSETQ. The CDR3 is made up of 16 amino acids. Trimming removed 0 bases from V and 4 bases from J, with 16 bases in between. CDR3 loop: CASSLDLDTTITEAFF. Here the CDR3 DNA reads TGCGCCAGCAGCTTGGATCTCGACACCACGATCACTGAAGCTTTCTTT.

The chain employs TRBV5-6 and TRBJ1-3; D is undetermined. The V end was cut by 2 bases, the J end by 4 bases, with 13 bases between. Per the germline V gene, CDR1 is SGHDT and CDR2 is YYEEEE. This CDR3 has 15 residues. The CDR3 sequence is CASSLLAQNGNTIYF. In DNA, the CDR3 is TGTGCCAGCAGCTTATTGGCCCAAAACGGAAACACCATATATTTT. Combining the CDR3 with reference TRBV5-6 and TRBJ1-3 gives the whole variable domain DAGVTQSPTHLIKTRGQQVTLRCSPKSGHDTVSWYQQALGQGPQFIFQYYEEEERQRGNFPDRFSGHQFPNYSSELNVNALLLGDSALYLCASSLLAQNGNTIYFGEGSWLTVV.

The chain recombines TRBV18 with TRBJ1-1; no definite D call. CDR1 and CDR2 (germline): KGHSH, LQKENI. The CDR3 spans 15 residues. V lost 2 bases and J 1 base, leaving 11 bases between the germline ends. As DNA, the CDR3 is TGTGCCAGCTCACCAGCCATAGGCCAGAACACTGAAGCTTTCTTT. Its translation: CASSPAIGQNTEAFF.

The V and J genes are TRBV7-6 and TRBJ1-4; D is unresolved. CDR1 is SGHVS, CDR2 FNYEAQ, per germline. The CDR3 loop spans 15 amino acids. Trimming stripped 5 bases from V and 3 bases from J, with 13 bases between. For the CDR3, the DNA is TGTGCCAGCAGCATGACCCCTTCGTCTAATGAAAAACTGTTTTTT. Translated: CASSMTPSSNEKLFF.

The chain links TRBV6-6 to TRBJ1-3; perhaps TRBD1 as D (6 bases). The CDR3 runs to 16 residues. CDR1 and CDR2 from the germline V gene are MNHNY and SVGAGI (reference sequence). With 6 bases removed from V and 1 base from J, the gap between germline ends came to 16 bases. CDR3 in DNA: TGTGCCAGCAGCACCGGGACACTAGCGTCTGGAAACACCATATATTTT. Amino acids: CASSTGTLASGNTIYF.

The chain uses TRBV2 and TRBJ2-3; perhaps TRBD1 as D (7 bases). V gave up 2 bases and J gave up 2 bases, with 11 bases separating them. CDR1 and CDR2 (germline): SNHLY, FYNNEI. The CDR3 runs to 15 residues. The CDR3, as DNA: TGTGCCAGCAGTGAATGGAGGGGGCACACAGATACGCAGTATTTT. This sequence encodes CASSEWRGHTDTQYF.

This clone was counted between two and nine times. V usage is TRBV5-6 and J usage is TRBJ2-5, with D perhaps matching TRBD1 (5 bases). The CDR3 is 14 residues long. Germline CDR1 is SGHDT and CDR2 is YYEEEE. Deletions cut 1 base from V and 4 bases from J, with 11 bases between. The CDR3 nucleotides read TGTGCCAGCAGCTTGCAAGGGGTGAGAGAGACCCAGTACTTC. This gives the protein CASSLQGVRETQYF.

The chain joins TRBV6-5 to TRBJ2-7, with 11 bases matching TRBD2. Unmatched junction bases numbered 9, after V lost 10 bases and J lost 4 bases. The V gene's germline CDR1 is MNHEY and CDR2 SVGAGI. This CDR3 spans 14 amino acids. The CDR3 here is CATTPGLAGYEQYF. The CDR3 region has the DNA TGTGCCACCACCCCTGGACTAGCGGGTTACGAGCAGTACTTC.

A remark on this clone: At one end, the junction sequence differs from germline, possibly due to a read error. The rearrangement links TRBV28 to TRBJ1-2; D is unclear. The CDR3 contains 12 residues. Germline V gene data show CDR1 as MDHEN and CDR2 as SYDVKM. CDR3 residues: CASSFAQLPVGF. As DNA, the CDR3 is TGTGCCAGCAGTTTTGCGCAGCTTCCCGTGGGTTTC.

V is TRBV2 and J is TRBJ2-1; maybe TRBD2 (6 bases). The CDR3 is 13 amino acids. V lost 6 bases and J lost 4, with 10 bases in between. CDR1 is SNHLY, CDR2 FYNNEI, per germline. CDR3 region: CASRGLSYNEQFF. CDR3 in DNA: TGTGCCAGCAGGGGACTGTCATACAATGAGCAGTTCTTC.

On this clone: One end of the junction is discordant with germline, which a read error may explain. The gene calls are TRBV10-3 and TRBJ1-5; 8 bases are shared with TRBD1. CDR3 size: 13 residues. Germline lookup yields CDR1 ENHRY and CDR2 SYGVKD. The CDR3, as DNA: TGTGCCATCAGTGCAGGGGGCAAGCAGCCCCAGCATTTT. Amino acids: CAISAGGKQPQHF.

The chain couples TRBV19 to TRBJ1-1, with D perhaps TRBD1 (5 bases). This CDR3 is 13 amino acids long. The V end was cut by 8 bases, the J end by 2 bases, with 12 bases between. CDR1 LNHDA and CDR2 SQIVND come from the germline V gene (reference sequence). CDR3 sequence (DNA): TGTGCCAGTCAAGGGACGGCTAACACTGAAGCTTTCTTT. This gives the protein CASQGTANTEAFF.